The entry that follows covers one TCR beta chain sequence. V was clipped by 4 bases and J by 3 bases, with 7 bases between them. The CDR3 runs to 12 residues. Germline V gives CDR1 WNHNN, CDR2 SYGVQD (reference sequence). This entry comes from a study of cytomegalovirus exposure and HLA in healthy donors. In the PCR, 60 Vbeta and 13 Jbeta primers were used. Measured with immunoSEQ multiplex PCR; TCRdb has only the in-frame clones, and not every one. This sample has about 120,000 clones, with approximately 75% found just once. This TCR came from a man aged 35 to 55 in good health and CMV-seronegative. This chain joins TRBV10-1 and TRBJ2-7; no reliable D call. Sequencing input: PBMCs. The CDR3 DNA is TGCGCCAGCAGTGGTAACAGCTACGAGCAGTACTTC. Amino acids: CASSGNSYEQYF.